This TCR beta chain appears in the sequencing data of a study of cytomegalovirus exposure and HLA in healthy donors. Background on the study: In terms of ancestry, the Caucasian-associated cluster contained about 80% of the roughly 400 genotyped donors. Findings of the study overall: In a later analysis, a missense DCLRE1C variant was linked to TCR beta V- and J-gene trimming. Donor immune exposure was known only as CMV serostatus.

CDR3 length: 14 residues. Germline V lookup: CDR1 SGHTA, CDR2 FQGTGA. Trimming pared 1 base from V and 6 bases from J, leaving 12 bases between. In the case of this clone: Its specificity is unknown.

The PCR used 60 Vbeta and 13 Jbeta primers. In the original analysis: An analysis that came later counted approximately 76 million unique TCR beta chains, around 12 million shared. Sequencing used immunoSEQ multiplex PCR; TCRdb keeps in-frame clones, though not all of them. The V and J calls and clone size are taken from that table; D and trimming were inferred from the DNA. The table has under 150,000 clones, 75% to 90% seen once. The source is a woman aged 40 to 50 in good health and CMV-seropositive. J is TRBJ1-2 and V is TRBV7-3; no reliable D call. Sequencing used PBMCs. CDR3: CASSLNAQLNGYTF. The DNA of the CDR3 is TGTGCCAGCAGCTTAAACGCGCAATTGAATGGCTACACCTTC.